Sequencing of this T cell receptor beta chain was carried out in a study of human T cells and chemical hapten exposure. Germline CDR1 MNHNS, CDR2 SASEGT. Unmatched junction bases numbered 8, after V lost 4 bases and J lost 4 bases. CDR3 length: 15 amino acids. During construction of the library, unique molecular identifiers were attached to individual cDNA molecules for quantitative, reproducible TCR counting. Each CDR3 protein is one row after TCRdb ran MiXCR on the RACE reads. The sample records some 380,000 distinct CDR3 sequences, nearly 5% being singletons. Findings of the study overall: TCRs above 1 in 1000 frequency did not change with DPC sensitization.

As to time point: patch test 1, 2 weeks after DPC sensitization. Stated treatment: therapeutic diphenylcyclopropenone sensitization with weekly scalp DPC. In this sample, this clonotype turned up many times. Its specificity is unknown. This chain connects TRBV6-1 to TRBJ2-7, with 9 bases that match TRBD1. This receptor was taken from a woman aged 45-65 years with alopecia areata. Some clones in this sample may be carry-over from other donors' samples. Specimen: whole blood, collected in connection with sensitization to the hapten diphenylcyclopropenone (DPC). The CDR3 is CASSGTGARQYEQYF. Written as DNA, the CDR3 is TGTGCCAGCAGTGGGACAGGGGCCCGGCAATACGAGCAGTACTTC.